The rows below give T cell receptor beta chains drawn from one sample of a study of cytomegalovirus exposure and HLA in healthy donors. Method: immunoSEQ multiplex PCR; TCRdb's copy keeps in-frame clones and lacks some. The table includes about 140,000 clones, around two thirds detected once. The material sequenced was PBMCs. Every receptor here comes from a woman aged 55-70 years in good health and CMV-seropositive. CDR3s include the opening cysteine and the closing phenylalanine or tryptophan. The order of the fields is V gene, clone size, J gene, D gene, CDR3 protein, CDR3 DNA. D genes are given only for firm matches. Clone size is shown for a subset of rows, as once, few, many or a class of expanded clone.

V: TRBV5-4; size: NA; J: TRBJ2-5; D: NA; CDR3: CASSLVEQPETQYF; DNA: TGTGCCAGCAGCTTGGTTGAACAGCCGGAGACCCAGTACTTC
V: TRBV5-8; size: few; J: TRBJ2-5; D: TRBD2; CDR3: CASSQPLSRGGPVETQYF; DNA: TGTGCCAGCAGCCAACCCCTCTCGCGGGGAGGGCCGGTGGAGACCCAGTACTTC
V: TRBV5-1; size: NA; J: TRBJ2-4; D: TRBD1; CDR3: CASSTGQGGNIQYF; DNA: TGCGCCAGCAGCACCGGACAGGGAGGAAACATTCAGTACTTC
V: TRBV28; size: NA; J: TRBJ2-1; D: TRBD2; CDR3: CASSSTSGRYNEQFF; DNA: TGTGCCAGCAGTTCTACTAGCGGGCGGTACAATGAGCAGTTCTTC
V: TRBV29-1; size: NA; J: TRBJ1-2; D: NA; CDR3: CSVGTAFLAYGYTF; DNA: TGCAGCGTTGGGACAGCCTTCTTGGCATATGGCTACACCTTC
V: TRBV7-9; size: NA; J: TRBJ1-5; D: NA; CDR3: CASSFEDSLGNQPQHF; DNA: TGTGCCAGCAGCTTTGAGGATTCCCTTGGCAATCAGCCCCAGCATTTT
V: TRBV6-1; size: few; J: TRBJ2-7; D: TRBD2; CDR3: CASSEAGTSGRATYEQYF; DNA: TGTGCCAGCAGTGAAGCCGGGACTAGCGGGAGGGCCACCTACGAGCAGTACTTC
V: TRBV30; size: NA; J: TRBJ1-2; D: TRBD1; CDR3: CAWTPDRGGGYTF; DNA: TGTGCCTGGACCCCGGACAGGGGCGGAGGCTACACCTTC
V: TRBV4-1; size: few; J: TRBJ2-6; D: NA; CDR3: CASSQRGSGANVLTF; DNA: TGCGCCAGCAGCCAAAGGGGGTCTGGGGCCAACGTCCTGACTTTC
V: TRBV30; size: few; J: TRBJ1-2; D: NA; CDR3: CAWRPMSIWTF; DNA: TGTGCCTGGAGGCCCATGAGTATATGGACCTTC